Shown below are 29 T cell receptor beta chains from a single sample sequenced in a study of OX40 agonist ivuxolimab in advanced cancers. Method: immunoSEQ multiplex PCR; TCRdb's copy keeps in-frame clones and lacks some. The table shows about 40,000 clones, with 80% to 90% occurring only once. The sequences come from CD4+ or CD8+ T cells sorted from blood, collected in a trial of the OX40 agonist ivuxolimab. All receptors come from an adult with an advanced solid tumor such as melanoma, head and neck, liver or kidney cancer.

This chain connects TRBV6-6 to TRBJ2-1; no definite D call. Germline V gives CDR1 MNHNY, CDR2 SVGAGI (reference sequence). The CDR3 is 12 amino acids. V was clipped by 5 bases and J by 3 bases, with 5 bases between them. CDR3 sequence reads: CASSERYNEQFF. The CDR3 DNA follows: TGTGCCAGCAGTGAGCGCTACAATGAGCAGTTCTTC.

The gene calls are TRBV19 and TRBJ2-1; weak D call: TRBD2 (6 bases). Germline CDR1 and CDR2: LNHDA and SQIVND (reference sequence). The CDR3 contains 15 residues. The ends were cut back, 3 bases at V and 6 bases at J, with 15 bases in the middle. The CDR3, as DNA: TGTGCCAGTAGTATCGAGGGGCTGGGGGGCAATGAGCAGTTCTTC. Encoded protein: CASSIEGLGGNEQFF.

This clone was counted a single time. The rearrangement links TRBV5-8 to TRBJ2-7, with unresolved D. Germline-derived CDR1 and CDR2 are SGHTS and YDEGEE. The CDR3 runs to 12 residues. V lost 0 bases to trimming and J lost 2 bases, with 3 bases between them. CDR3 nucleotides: TGTGCCAGCAGCTTGGGCGCCTACGAGCAGTACTTC. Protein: CASSLGAYEQYF.

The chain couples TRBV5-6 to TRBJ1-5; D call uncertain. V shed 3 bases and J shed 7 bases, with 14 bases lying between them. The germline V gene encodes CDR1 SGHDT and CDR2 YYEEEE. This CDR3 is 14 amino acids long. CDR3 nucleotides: TGTGCCAGCAGCTCTTGGACGGGGAACCAGCCCCAGCATTTT. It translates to CASSSWTGNQPQHF.

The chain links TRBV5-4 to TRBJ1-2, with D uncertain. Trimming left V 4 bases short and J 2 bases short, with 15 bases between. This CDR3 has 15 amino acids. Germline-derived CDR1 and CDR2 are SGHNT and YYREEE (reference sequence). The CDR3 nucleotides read TGTGCCAGCAGCCCCCAAGGAGGGTTGAACTATGGCTACACCTTC. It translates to CASSPQGGLNYGYTF.

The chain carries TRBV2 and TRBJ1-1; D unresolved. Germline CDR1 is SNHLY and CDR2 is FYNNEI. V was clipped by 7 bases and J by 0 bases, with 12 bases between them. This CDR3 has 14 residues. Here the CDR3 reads CASKNFGMNTEAFF. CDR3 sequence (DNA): TGTGCCAGCAAAAACTTCGGGATGAACACTGAAGCTTTCTTT. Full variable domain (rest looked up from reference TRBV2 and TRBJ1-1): EPEVTQTPSHQVTQMGQEVILRCVPISNHLYFYWYRQILGQKVEFLVSFYNNEISEKSEIFDDQFSVERPDGSNFTLKIRSTKLEDSAMYFCASKNFGMNTEAFFGQGTRLTVV.

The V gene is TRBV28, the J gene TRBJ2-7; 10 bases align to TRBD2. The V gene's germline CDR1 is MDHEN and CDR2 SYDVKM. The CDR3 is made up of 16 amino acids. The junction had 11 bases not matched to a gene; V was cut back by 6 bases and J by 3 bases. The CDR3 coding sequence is TGTGCCAGCAGCGTAACTAGCGGGGCGAAATTCTACGAGCAGTACTTC. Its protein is CASSVTSGAKFYEQYF.

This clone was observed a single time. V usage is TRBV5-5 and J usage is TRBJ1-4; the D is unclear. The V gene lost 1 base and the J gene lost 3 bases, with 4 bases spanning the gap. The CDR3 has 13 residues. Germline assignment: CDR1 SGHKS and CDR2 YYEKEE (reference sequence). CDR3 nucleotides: TGTGCCAGCAGCTTGCCTCCTAATGAAAAACTGTTTTTT. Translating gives CASSLPPNEKLFF.

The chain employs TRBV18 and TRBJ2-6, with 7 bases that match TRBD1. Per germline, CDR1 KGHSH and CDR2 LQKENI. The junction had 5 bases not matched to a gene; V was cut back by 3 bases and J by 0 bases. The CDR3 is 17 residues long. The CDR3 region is CASSPGTVNSGANVLTF. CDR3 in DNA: TGTGCCAGCTCACCCGGGACAGTAAACTCTGGGGCCAACGTCCTGACTTTC.

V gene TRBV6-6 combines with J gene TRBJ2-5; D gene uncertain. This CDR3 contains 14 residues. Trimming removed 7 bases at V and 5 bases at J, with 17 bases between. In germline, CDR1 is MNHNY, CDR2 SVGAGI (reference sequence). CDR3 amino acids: CASTELPAYETQYF. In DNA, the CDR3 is TGTGCCAGCACCGAGCTTCCCGCTTACGAGACCCAGTACTTC.

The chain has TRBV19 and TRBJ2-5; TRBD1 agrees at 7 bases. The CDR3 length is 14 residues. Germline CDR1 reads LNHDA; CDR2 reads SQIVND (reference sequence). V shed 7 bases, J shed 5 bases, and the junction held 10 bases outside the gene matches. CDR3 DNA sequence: TGTGCCAGTATGGGGACAGACCGGGACGAGACCCAGTACTTC. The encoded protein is CASMGTDRDETQYF.

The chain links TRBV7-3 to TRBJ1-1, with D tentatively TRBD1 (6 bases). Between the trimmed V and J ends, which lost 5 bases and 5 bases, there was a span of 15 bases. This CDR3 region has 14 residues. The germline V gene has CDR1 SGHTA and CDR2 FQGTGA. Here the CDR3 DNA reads TGTGCCAGCAGCCCCACGCAGGGGAGGACTGAAGCTTTCTTT. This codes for CASSPTQGRTEAFF.

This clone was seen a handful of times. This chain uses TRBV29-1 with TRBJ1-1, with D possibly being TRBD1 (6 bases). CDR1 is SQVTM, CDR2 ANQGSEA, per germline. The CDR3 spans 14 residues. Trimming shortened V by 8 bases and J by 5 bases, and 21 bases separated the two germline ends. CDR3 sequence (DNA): TGCAGCATATCCCGGGACACCTATGGGACTGAAGCTTTCTTT. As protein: CSISRDTYGTEAFF.

CDR3 sequence reads: CASSRGTGGEDTQYF. CDR3 coding DNA: TGTGCCAGCAGCCGAGGGACAGGGGGAGAAGATACGCAGTATTTT. This sequence joins TRBV9 and TRBJ2-3; 11 nucleotides agree with TRBD1. J lost 5 bases, V lost 4 bases, and 6 bases had no gene match. CDR3 size: 15 residues. Germline V lookup: CDR1 SGDLS, CDR2 YYNGEE.

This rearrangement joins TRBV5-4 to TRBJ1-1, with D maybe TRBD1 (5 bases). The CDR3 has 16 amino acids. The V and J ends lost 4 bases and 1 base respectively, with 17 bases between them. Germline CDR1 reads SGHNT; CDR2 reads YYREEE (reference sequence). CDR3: CASSPGGRDGNTEAFF. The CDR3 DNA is TGTGCCAGCAGCCCCGGGGGGAGGGACGGGAACACTGAAGCTTTCTTT.

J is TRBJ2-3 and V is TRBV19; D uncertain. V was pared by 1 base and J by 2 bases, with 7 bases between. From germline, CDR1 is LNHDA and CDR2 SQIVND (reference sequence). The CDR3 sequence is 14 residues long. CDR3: CASSIVADTDTQYF. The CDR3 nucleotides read TGTGCCAGTAGTATAGTAGCAGACACAGATACGCAGTATTTT.

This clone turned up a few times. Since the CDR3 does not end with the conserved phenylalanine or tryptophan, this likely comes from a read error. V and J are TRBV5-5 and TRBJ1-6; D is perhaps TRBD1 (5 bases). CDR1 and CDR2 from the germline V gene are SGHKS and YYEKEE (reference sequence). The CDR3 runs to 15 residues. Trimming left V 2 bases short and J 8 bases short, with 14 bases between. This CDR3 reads CASSFGSQGDSPLHL. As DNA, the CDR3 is TGTGCCAGCAGCTTCGGGTCCCAAGGGGATTCACCCCTCCACCTT.

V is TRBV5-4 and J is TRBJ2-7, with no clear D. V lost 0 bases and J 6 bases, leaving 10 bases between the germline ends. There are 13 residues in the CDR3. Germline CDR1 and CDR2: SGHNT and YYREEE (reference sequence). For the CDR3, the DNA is TGTGCCAGCAGCTTGGACCAGGTAGGCGAGCAGTACTTC. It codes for CASSLDQVGEQYF.

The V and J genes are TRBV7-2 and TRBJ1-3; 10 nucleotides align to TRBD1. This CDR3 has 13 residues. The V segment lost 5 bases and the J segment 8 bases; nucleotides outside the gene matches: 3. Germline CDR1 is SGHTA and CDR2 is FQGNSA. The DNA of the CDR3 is TGTGCCAGCAGCCCAGGACAGGGGGACACCATATATTTT. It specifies CASSPGQGDTIYF.

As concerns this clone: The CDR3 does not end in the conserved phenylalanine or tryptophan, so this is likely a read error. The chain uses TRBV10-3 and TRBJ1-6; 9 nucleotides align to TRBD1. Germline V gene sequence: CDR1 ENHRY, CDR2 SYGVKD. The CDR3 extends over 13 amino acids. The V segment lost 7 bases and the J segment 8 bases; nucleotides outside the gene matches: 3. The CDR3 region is CAITRDRDSPLHL. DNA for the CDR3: TGTGCCATCACCCGGGACAGGGATTCACCCCTCCACCTT.

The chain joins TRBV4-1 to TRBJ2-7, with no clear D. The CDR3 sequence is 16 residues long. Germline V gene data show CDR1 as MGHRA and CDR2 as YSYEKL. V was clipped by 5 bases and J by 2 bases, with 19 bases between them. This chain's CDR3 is CASSLSRSVDTYEQYF. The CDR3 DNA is TGCGCCAGCAGCTTAAGCCGGTCAGTAGATACCTACGAGCAGTACTTC.

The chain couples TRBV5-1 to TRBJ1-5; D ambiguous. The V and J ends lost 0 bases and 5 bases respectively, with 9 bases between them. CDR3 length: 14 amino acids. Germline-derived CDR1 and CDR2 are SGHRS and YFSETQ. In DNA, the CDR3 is TGCGCCAGCAGCTTGGGGTCAGGAGATCAGCCCCAGCATTTT. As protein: CASSLGSGDQPQHF.

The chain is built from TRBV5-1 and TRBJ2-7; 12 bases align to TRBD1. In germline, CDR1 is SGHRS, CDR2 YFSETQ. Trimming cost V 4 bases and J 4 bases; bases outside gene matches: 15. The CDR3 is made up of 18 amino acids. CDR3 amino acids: CASSLYLPGQGAEYEQYF. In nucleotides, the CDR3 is TGCGCCAGCAGCCTCTACCTTCCGGGACAGGGGGCAGAGTACGAGCAGTACTTC.

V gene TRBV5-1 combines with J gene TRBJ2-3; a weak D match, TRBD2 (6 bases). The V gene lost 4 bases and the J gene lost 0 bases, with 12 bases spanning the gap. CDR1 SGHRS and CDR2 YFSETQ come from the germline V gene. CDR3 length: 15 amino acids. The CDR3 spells CASSPSAGSTDTQYF. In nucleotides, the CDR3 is TGCGCCAGCAGCCCATCAGCGGGTAGCACAGATACGCAGTATTTT.

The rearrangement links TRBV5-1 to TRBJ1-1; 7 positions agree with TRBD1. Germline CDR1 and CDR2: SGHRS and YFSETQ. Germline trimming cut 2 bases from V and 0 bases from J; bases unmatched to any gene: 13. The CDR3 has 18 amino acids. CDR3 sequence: CASSLTIGTEIMNTEAFF. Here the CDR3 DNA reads TGCGCCAGCAGCTTAACGATAGGGACAGAAATAATGAACACTGAAGCTTTCTTT.

The CDR3 sequence: CSVQQGGQFF. The CDR3 coding sequence is TGCAGCGTGCAACAGGGCGGGCAGTTCTTC. The V call is TRBV29-1, the J call TRBJ2-1; maybe TRBD1 (6 bases). Germline-derived CDR1 and CDR2 are SQVTM and ANQGSEA. Between the trimmed V and J ends, which lost 6 bases and 12 bases, there was a span of 12 bases. This CDR3 is built from 10 residues.

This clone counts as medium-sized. CDR3: CASGAGTNTGELFF. CDR3 nucleotide sequence: TGTGCCTCCGGGGCAGGAACGAACACCGGGGAGCTGTTTTTT. The V call is TRBV7-3, the J call TRBJ2-2; either TRBD1 or TRBD2 may fit D (5 bases each). The germline gives CDR1 SGHTA, CDR2 FQGTGA. The CDR3 contains 14 residues. Trimming cost V 11 bases and J 0 bases, with 13 bases left between them. The whole variable domain, remainder taken from reference TRBV7-3 and TRBJ2-2, is GAGVSQTPSNKVTEKGKYVELRCDPISGHTALYWYRQSLGQGPEFLIYFQGTGAADDSGLPNDRFFAVRPEGSVSTLKIQRTERGDSAVYLCASGAGTNTGELFFGEGSRLTVL.

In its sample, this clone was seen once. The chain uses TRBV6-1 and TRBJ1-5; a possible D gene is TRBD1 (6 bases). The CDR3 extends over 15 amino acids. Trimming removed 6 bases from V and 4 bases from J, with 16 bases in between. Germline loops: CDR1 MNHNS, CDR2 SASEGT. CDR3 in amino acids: CASRKQGQENQPQHF. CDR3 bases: TGTGCCAGCAGAAAACAGGGACAAGAAAATCAGCCCCAGCATTTT.

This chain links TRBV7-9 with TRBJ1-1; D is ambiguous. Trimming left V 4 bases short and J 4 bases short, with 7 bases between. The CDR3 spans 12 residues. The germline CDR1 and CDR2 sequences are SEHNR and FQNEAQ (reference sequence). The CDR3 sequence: CASSSPGTEAFF. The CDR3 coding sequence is TGTGCCAGCAGCTCCCCGGGCACTGAAGCTTTCTTT.